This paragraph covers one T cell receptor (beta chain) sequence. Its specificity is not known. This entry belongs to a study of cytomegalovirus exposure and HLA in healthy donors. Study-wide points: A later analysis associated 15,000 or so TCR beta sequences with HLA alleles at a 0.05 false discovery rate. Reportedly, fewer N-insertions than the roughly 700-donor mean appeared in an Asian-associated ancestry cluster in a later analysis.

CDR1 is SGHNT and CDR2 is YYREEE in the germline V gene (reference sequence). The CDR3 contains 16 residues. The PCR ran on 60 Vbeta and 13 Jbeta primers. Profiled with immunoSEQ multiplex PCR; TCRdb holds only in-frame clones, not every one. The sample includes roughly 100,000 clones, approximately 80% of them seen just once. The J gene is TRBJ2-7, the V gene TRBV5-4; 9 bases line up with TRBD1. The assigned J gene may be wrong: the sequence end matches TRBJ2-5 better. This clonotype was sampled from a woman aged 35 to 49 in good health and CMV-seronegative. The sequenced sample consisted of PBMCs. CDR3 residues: CASSLVRPGQGETQYF. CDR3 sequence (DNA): TGTGCCAGCAGCTTGGTACGACCGGGACAGGGAGAGACCCAGTACTTC.